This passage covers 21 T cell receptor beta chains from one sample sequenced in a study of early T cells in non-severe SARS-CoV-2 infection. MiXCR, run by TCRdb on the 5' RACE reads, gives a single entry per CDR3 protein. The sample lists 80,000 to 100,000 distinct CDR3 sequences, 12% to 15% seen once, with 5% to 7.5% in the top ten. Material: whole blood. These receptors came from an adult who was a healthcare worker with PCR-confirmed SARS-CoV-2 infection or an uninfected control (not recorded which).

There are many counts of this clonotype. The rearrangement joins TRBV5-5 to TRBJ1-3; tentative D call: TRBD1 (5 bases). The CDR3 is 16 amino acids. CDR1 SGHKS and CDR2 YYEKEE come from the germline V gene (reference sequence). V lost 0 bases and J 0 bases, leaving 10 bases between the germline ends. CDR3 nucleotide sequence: TGTGCCAGCAGCTTGGAGCGGGGGAGCTCTGGAAACACCATATATTTT. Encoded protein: CASSLERGSSGNTIYF.

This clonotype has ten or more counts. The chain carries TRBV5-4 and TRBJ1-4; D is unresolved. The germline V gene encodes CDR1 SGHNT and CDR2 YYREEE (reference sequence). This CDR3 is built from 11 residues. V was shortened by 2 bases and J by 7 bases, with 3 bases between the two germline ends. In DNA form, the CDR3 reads TGTGCCAGCAGCTTTCGTGAAAAACTGTTTTTT. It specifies CASSFREKLFF.

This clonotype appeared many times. The CDR3: CSVELGVDTQYF. In DNA form, the CDR3 reads TGCAGCGTTGAACTAGGGGTAGATACGCAGTATTTT. The chain recombines TRBV29-1 with TRBJ2-3, with D possibly matching TRBD1 (5 bases). V lost 2 bases to trimming and J lost 5 bases, with 8 bases between them. This CDR3 has 12 residues. Per the germline V gene, CDR1 is SQVTM and CDR2 is ANQGSEA.

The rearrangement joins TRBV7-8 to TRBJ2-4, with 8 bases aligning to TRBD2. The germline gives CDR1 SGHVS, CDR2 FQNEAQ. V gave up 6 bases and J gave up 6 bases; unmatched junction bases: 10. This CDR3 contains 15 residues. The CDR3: CASSLIPGLGNIQYF. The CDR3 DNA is TGTGCCAGCAGTTTAATCCCGGGACTAGGAAACATTCAGTACTTC.

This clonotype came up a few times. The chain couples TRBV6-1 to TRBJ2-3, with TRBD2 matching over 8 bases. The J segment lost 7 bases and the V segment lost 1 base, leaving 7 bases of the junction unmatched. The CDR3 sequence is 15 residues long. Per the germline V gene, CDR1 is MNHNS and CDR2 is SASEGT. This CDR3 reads CASSEVAGSMNTQYF. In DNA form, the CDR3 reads TGTGCCAGCAGTGAAGTAGCGGGGAGCATGAATACGCAGTATTTT.

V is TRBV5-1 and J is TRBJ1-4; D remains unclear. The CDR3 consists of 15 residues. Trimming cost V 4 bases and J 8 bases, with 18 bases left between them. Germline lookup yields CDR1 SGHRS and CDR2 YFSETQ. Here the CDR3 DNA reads TGCGCCAGCAGCCCTGGTGGGGTGGCGAGAGAAAAACTGTTTTTT. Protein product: CASSPGGVAREKLFF.

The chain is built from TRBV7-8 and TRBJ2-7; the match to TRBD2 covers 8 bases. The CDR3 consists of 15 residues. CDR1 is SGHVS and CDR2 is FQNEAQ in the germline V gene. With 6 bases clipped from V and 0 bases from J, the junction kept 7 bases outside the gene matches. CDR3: CASRKTSADSYEQYF. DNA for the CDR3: TGTGCCAGCAGGAAGACTAGCGCAGACTCCTACGAGCAGTACTTC.

CDR3 in DNA: TGTGCCACCAGCAGAGAGGGTGTTAAAACAAACACTGAAGCTTTCTTT. This sequence encodes CATSREGVKTNTEAFF. This chain joins TRBV15 and TRBJ1-1; D ambiguous. V lost 0 bases to trimming and J lost 2 bases, with 13 bases between them. Germline V lookup: CDR1 LNHNV, CDR2 YYDKDF (reference sequence). The CDR3 runs to 16 residues.

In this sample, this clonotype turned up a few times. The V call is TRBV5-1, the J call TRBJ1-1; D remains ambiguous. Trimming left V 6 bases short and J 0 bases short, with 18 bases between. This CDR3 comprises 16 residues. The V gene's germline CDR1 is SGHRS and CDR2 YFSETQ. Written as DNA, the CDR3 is TGCGCCAGCATCCCCCACCCGGGTAGGGTGAACACTGAAGCTTTCTTT. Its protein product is CASIPHPGRVNTEAFF.

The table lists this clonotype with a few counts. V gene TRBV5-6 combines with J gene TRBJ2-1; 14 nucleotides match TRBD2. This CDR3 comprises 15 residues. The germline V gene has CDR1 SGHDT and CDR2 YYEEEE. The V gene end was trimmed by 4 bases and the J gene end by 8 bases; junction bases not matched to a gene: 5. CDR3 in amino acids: CASSAGLAGGHEQFF. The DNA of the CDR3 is TGTGCCAGCAGCGCCGGACTAGCGGGGGGACATGAGCAGTTCTTC. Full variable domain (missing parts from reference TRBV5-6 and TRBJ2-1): DAGVTQSPTHLIKTRGQQVTLRCSPKSGHDTVSWYQQALGQGPQFIFQYYEEEERQRGNFPDRFSGHQFPNYSSELNVNALLLGDSALYLCASSAGLAGGHEQFFGPGTRLTVL.

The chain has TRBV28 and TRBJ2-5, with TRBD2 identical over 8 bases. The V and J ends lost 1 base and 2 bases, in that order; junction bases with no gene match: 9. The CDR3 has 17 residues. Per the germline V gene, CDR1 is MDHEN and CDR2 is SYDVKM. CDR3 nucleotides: TGTGCCAGCAGTTTATTCGGTGTGACTAGCGCACAAGAGACCCAGTACTTC. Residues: CASSLFGVTSAQETQYF.

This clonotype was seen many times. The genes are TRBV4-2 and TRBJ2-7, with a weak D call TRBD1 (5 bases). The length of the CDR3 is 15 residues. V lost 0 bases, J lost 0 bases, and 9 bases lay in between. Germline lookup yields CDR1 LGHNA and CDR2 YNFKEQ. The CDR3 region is CASSQEAGPSYEQYF. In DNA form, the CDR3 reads TGTGCCAGCAGCCAAGAGGCAGGGCCCTCCTACGAGCAGTACTTC.

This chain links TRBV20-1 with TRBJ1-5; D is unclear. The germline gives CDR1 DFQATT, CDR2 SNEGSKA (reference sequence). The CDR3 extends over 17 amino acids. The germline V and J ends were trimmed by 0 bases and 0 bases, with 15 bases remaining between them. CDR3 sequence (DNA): TGCAGTGCTAGAGATCTGAGAACTGACGGTAGCAATCAGCCCCAGCATTTT. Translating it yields CSARDLRTDGSNQPQHF.

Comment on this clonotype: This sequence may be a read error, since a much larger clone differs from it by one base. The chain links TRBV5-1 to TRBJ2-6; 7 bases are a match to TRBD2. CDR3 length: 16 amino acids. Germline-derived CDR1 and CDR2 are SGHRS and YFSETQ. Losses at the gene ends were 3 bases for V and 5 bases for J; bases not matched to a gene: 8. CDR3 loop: CASSWGGLQRANVLTF. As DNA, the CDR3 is TGCGCCAGCAGCTGGGGAGGGCTTCAGAGGGCCAACGTCCTGACTTTC.

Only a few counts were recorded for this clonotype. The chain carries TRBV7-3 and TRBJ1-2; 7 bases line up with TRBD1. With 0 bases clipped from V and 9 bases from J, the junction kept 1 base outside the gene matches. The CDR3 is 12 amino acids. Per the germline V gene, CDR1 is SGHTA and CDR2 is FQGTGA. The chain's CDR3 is CASSLTGQSYTF. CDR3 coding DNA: TGTGCCAGCAGCTTAACGGGACAGAGCTACACCTTC.

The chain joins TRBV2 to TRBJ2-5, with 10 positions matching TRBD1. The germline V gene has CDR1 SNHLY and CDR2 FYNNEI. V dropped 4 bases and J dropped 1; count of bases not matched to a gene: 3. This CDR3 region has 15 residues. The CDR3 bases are TGTGCCAGCAGTGGACAGGGGGCAGGCCAAGAGACCCAGTACTTC. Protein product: CASSGQGAGQETQYF.

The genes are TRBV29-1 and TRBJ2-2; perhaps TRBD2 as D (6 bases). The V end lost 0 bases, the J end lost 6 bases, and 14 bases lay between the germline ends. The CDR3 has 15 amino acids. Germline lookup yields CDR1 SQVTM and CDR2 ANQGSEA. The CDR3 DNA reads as TGCAGCGTTGAAGAGATTAGCGGTTACGCCGGGGAGCTGTTTTTT. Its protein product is CSVEEISGYAGELFF.

The CDR3 DNA sequence: TGTGCCAGCCGCAACGGGAACACCGGGGAGCTGTTTTTT. Its translation is CASRNGNTGELFF. The chain is built from TRBV19 and TRBJ2-2; D unclear. Per germline, CDR1 LNHDA and CDR2 SQIVND (reference sequence). Trimming took 9 bases from V and 1 from J, leaving 9 bases between them. The CDR3 consists of 13 residues.

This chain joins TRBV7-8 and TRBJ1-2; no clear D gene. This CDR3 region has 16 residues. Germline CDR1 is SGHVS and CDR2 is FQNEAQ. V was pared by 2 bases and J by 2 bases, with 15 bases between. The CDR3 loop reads CASSLTRRLSNYGYTF. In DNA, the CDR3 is TGTGCCAGCAGCTTAACGCGTCGGCTATCAAACTATGGCTACACCTTC.

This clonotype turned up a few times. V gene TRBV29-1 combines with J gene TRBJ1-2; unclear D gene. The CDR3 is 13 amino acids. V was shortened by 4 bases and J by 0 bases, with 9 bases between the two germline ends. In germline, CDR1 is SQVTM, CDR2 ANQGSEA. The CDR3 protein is CSVGGQTNYGYTF. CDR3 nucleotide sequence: TGCAGCGTTGGGGGTCAGACTAACTATGGCTACACCTTC.

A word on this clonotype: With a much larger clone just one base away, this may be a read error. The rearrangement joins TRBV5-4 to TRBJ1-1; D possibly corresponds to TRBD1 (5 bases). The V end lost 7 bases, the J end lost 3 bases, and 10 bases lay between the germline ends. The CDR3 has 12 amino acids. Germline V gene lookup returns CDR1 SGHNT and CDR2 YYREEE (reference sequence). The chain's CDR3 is CASGTTDTEAFF. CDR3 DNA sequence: TGTGCCAGCGGCACGACAGACACTGAAGCTTTCTTT.